Sequencing of this T cell receptor (beta chain) was carried out in a study of T cell responses to AZD1222 COVID-19 vaccine. Study-level background: Recipients boosted at about 4 weeks or about 12 weeks are pooled. Broader study findings: The study sampled repertoires only after the peak T cell response.

Comments on this clone: Antigen specificity is unknown.

V lost 6 bases and J 3 bases, leaving 17 bases between the germline ends. The CDR3 sequence is 15 residues long. Germline V gene data show CDR1 as LGHDT and CDR2 as YNNKEL (reference sequence). Data came from immunoSEQ multiplex PCR; TCRdb stores just in-frame clones and leaves some out. The data hold around 95,000 clones, with 85% to 90% observed a single time. The clonotype was recovered from an adult in good health. V usage is TRBV3-1 (or the pseudogene TRBV3-2) and J usage is TRBJ1-2; D is possibly TRBD1 (6 bases). Sequenced material: peripheral blood, taken on day 0 of AZD1222 vaccination. Here the CDR3 reads CASRSGGRGDYGYTF. Written as DNA, the CDR3 is TGTGCCAGCAGAAGCGGGGGGCGCGGGGACTATGGCTACACCTTC.